Listed below are T cell receptor beta chains from one sample, sequenced in a study of siplizumab effects on memory and regulatory T cells. Clones were read by immunoSEQ multiplex PCR, and TCRdb kept only the in-frame ones, dropping some. The table includes about 57,000 clones, 83% detected once. Sample: memory CD4+ T cells sorted from blood. The source of these receptors is a human donor in good health. Both conserved end residues are part of each CDR3. Fields, in order: clone size, J gene, V gene, D gene, CDR3 DNA, CDR3 protein. The D gene is left open where the match is weak. Size is stated for part of the rows, as once, few or many counts, or as a class when the clone is expanded.

NA	TRBJ1-1	TRBV6-1	NA	TGTGCCAGCCTGATGGGCACTGAAGCTTTCTTT	CASLMGTEAFF
NA	TRBJ1-2	TRBV6-5	NA	TGTGCCAGCAGTTATCGGGGGATCTATGGCTACACCTTC	CASSYRGIYGYTF
NA	TRBJ2-5	TRBV11-2	NA	TGTGCCAGCAGCCATCAAGGGTGGGAGACCCAGTACTTC	CASSHQGWETQYF
NA	TRBJ2-2	TRBV4-2	NA	TGTGCCAGCAGCCAAGTGGGGGGATTAACCGGGGAGCTGTTTTTT	CASSQVGGLTGELFF
NA	TRBJ2-7	TRBV28	NA	TGTGCCAGCAGTTCACCACAGGGATCCTACGAGCAGTACTTC	CASSSPQGSYEQYF
medium-sized	TRBJ1-3	TRBV13	NA	TGTGCCAGCAGCCGAATCTCTGGAAACACCATATATTTT	CASSRISGNTIYF
NA	TRBJ1-1	TRBV7-9	NA	TGTGCCAGCAGCCCTAGAAACAGGGACACTGAAGCTTTCTTT	CASSPRNRDTEAFF
NA	TRBJ1-3	TRBV6-6	NA	TGTGCCAGCAGTCGGGGCCTCGATTTAAACACCATATATTTT	CASSRGLDLNTIYF
few	TRBJ2-4	TRBV4-1	TRBD2	TGCGCCAGCAGCCCTGAGCGGGGGGGCCTTTACATTCAGTACTTC	CASSPERGGLYIQYF
NA	TRBJ2-2	TRBV5-1	NA	TGCGCCAGCAGCTTGGGGGTAACCACGAACACCGGGGAGCTGTTTTTT	CASSLGVTTNTGELFF
once	TRBJ2-1	TRBV2	TRBD1	TGTGCCAGCAGAAGGGACAGGGGTCAGTACAATGAGCAGTTCTTC	CASRRDRGQYNEQFF
NA	TRBJ2-1	TRBV30	NA	TGTGCCTGGATGGACCTGAATGAGCAGTTCTTC	CAWMDLNEQFF
NA	TRBJ2-2	TRBV4-2	NA	TGTGCCACAGGGGAGACCGGGGAGCTGTTTTTT	CATGETGELFF
NA	TRBJ2-7	TRBV18	NA	TGTGCCAGCTCACCCCTGGCGCTCTACGAGCAGTACTTC	CASSPLALYEQYF
NA	TRBJ2-3	TRBV5-1	NA	TGCGCCAGCTCACCGACTAGCACAGATACGCAGTATTTT	CASSPTSTDTQYF
NA	TRBJ1-5	TRBV15	NA	TGTGCCACCAAAAATGGCATTGGTGAGGGAAATCAGCCCCAGCATTTT	CATKNGIGEGNQPQHF
NA	TRBJ2-5	TRBV2	NA	TGTGCCAGCAGACCCGGGACAAACCAAGAGACCCAGTACTTC	CASRPGTNQETQYF
once	TRBJ2-3	TRBV7-3	TRBD2	TGTGCCAGCAGCGCCCTGGGAGGGAACGGGAGAGAATTGGCAGATACGCAGTATTTT	CASSALGGNGRELADTQYF
once	TRBJ2-3	TRBV5-1	TRBD2	TGCGCCAGCAGCGACCCCACTAGCGTCGCAGATACGCAGTATTTT	CASSDPTSVADTQYF
NA	TRBJ2-5	TRBV18	NA	TGTGCCAGCTCACCTATAAGTGGAGAGACCCAGTACTTC	CASSPISGETQYF
NA	TRBJ1-1	TRBV7-6	TRBD1	TGTGCCAGCAGCTCACAGGGGGCCACTGAAGCTTTCTTT	CASSSQGATEAFF
NA	TRBJ2-5	TRBV6-6	TRBD2	TGTGCCAGCGGTCGGACTAGGCAAGAGACCCAGTACTTC	CASGRTRQETQYF
NA	TRBJ2-7	TRBV7-2	NA	TGTGCCAGCAGCTTAAGTACAGTCGAGCAGTACTTC	CASSLSTVEQYF
NA	TRBJ2-6	TRBV19	TRBD1	TGTGCCAGTAGTACTCCGGGACAGGGGGTTGGGGCCAACGTCCTGACTTTC	CASSTPGQGVGANVLTF
few	TRBJ1-1	TRBV29-1	TRBD1	TGCAGCGTTTCGACAGGGCGGAACACTGAAGCTTTCTTT	CSVSTGRNTEAFF
NA	TRBJ2-2	TRBV7-9	NA	TGTGCCAGCGGCGAAACAGGGTTTGGCGGGGAGCTGTTTTTT	CASGETGFGGELFF
NA	TRBJ2-3	TRBV7-9	NA	TGTGCCAGCAGCTTCACCAGAGATACGCAGTATTTT	CASSFTRDTQYF
NA	TRBJ2-2	TRBV6-5	NA	TGTGCCAGCAGTTATAACACCGGGGAGCTGTTTTTT	CASSYNTGELFF
NA	TRBJ1-2	TRBV6-5	NA	TGTGCCAGCCTATCCGGTGCCAACTATGGCTACACCTTC	CASLSGANYGYTF
NA	TRBJ2-2	TRBV4-1	TRBD2	TGCGCCAGCAGCCAAGTTTTAGCGGGTGACGCCGGGGAGCTGTTTTTT	CASSQVLAGDAGELFF
NA	TRBJ2-1	TRBV19	TRBD1	TGTGCCAGTAGTACGGACAGGGGGAATGAGCAGTTCTTC	CASSTDRGNEQFF
NA	TRBJ2-5	TRBV9	NA	TGTGCCAGCAGCGCCCGCGGGGGCTCCTTAGAGACCCAGTACTTC	CASSARGGSLETQYF
NA	TRBJ1-6	TRBV7-2	NA	TGTGCCAGCAGCTTAAATCTGGCCAAACAAGGCTCACCCCTCCACTTT	CASSLNLAKQGSPLHF
once	TRBJ2-5	TRBV7-8	NA	TGTGCCAGCAGCCCCCAGGGGGGGGCCGGAGAGACCCAGTACTTC	CASSPQGGAGETQYF
NA	TRBJ1-1	TRBV29-1	NA	TGCAGCGAGTCCCCCCCGGTGGGGGGGTCGGCTTTCTTT	CSESPPVGGSAFF
NA	TRBJ1-2	TRBV20-1	NA	TGCAGTGCTAGCGACTTGGGTGGCTACACCTTC	CSASDLGGYTF
NA	TRBJ2-7	TRBV7-2	NA	TGTGCCAGCAGCTTAGCAAAGGAAGCCTACGAGCAGTACTTC	CASSLAKEAYEQYF
once	TRBJ1-5	TRBV7-6	NA	TGTGCCAGCAGCTTAAGGAACAATCAGCCCCAGCATTTT	CASSLRNNQPQHF
NA	TRBJ1-5	TRBV2	NA	TGTGCCAGCAGCCCGACAGGTTCCAATCAGCCCCAGCATTTT	CASSPTGSNQPQHF
NA	TRBJ2-7	TRBV7-2	NA	TGTGCCAGCAGCTTAAGGTACGAGCAGTACTTC	CASSLRYEQYF
NA	TRBJ2-2	TRBV29-1	NA	TGCAGCGTGCCCTTGGGGGCAGATACCACCGGGGAGCTGTTTTTT	CSVPLGADTTGELFF
NA	TRBJ1-1	TRBV19	TRBD1	TGTGCCAGTAGGCTACAGGGGGCAGGGGAAGCTTTCTTT	CASRLQGAGEAFF
NA	TRBJ1-5	TRBV10-3	TRBD1	TGTGCCATCAGTGAGGGGGGGACAGGGGGCGGTCAGCCCCAGCATTTT	CAISEGGTGGGQPQHF
NA	TRBJ2-6	TRBV5-1	NA	TGCGCCAGCAGCGCGGGACTGGACTCTGGGGCCAACGTCCTGACTTTC	CASSAGLDSGANVLTF
NA	TRBJ2-7	TRBV6-1	NA	TGTGCCAGCAGTTTGCTCGGGGACTCCTACGAGCAGTACTTC	CASSLLGDSYEQYF
NA	TRBJ1-2	TRBV18	NA	TGTGCCAGCTCACCTGGCAGCATCAATGGCTACACCTTC	CASSPGSINGYTF
NA	TRBJ1-2	TRBV19	TRBD1	TGTGCCAGTAGTATGAGGACAGGGTACTATGGCTACACCTTC	CASSMRTGYYGYTF
NA	TRBJ1-3	TRBV29-1	NA	TGCAGCGTCACCCCATGGGACTCTGGAAACACCATATATTTT	CSVTPWDSGNTIYF
NA	TRBJ1-6	TRBV5-1	NA	TGCGCCAGCAGCTTGGACAGGGCCGACCTTTCATTCTCACCCCTCCACTTT	CASSLDRADLSFSPLHF
NA	TRBJ1-2	TRBV5-1	TRBD1	TGCGCCAGCAGCCGGATTCAGGGGGCTAATGAGGGCTACACCTTC	CASSRIQGANEGYTF
NA	TRBJ2-2	TRBV25-1	NA	TGTGCCAGCGGCACTCCTATGCAAGGGGAGCTGTTTTTT	CASGTPMQGELFF
once	TRBJ2-3	TRBV9	NA	TGTGCCAGCAGCGGTTCAGTGGGCACAGATACGCAGTATTTT	CASSGSVGTDTQYF
NA	TRBJ1-2	TRBV18	NA	TGTGCCAGCACGGGGGACCTTACCCACTATGGCTACACCTTC	CASTGDLTHYGYTF
NA	TRBJ1-2	TRBV29-1	TRBD1	TGCAGCGCCGGACAGGCTACTAACTATGGCTACACCTTC	CSAGQATNYGYTF
NA	TRBJ2-1	TRBV5-4	TRBD2	TGTGCCAGCAGCTCTGGGACTAGCAGGAACAATGAGCAGTTCTTC	CASSSGTSRNNEQFF
NA	TRBJ2-7	TRBV19	NA	TGTGCCAGTAGTCGACAGGCCAGAGACTCCTACGAGCAGTACTTC	CASSRQARDSYEQYF
NA	TRBJ1-4	TRBV7-9	NA	TGTGCCAGCAGCCACGGCAACCTCGGGGTCAATGAAAAACTGTTTTTT	CASSHGNLGVNEKLFF
NA	TRBJ2-2	TRBV6-6	NA	TGTGCCAGCAGTTCGTTCCTTGGGGGGGAGCTGTTTTTT	CASSSFLGGELFF
few	TRBJ2-7	TRBV14	TRBD2	TGTGCCAGCAGCCATTCCTACTTTTTAGCGGGGGGTCACTACGAGCAGTACTTC	CASSHSYFLAGGHYEQYF